This entry lists 20 T cell receptor beta chains sequenced from one sample in a study of T cells in Graves' hyperthyroidism and ophthalmopathy (dated by TCRdb to about 2019). Library creation used multiplex PCR. Instrument on record: Illumina HiSeq 2000. TCR beta CDR3 regions were amplified from RNA transcripts. For the first round of RT-PCR on the TCR CDR3, the HTBI primer set was used together with the Qiagen OneStep RT-PCR kit. TCRdb reran the public reads through fastp at Q25 and MiXCR, keeping productive beta chains. Each record represents a unique CDR3 protein, reported with the most common genes and DNA among its rows. The sample has hundreds of thousands of distinct CDR3 sequences on record, about 14% of them singletons. Approximately 12% of the sample is taken by the ten largest. The sample comprised blood. All receptors derive from a woman aged 45 to 65 with Graves' ophthalmopathy.

This sequence joins TRBV10-3 and TRBJ2-1; TRBD1 matches 11 bases. V lost 6 bases and J lost 7; bases outside the gene matches: 5. Germline values: CDR1 ENHRY, CDR2 SYGVKD. This CDR3 is 14 amino acids long. Here the CDR3 DNA reads TGTGCCATCAGACCGGGACAGGGGGTTAATGAGCAGTTCTTC. Its translation is CAIRPGQGVNEQFF.

This clonotype has more than one count but fewer than ten. The V and J genes are TRBV10-3 and TRBJ1-2, with 7 bases identical to TRBD1. V lost 7 bases, J lost 1 base, and 6 bases stayed unmatched. The CDR3 consists of 14 residues. Germline loops: CDR1 ENHRY, CDR2 SYGVKD. As DNA, the CDR3 is TGTGCCATCATGGGGACAGCCAGTAACTATGGCTACACCTTC. The encoded protein is CAIMGTASNYGYTF.

This clonotype came up many times. An end of the junction differs from the germline gene, which may be a read error. This chain links TRBV3-1 with TRBJ2-7; 7 positions match TRBD2. The CDR3 loop spans 15 amino acids. CDR1 is LGHDT, CDR2 YNNKEL, per germline (reference sequence). CDR3 residues: CASTQGVGDYYEQYF. As DNA, the CDR3 is TGTGCCAGCACCCAAGGGGTAGGGGACTACTACGAGCAGTACTTC.

This clonotype was counted ten times or more. V is TRBV20-1 and J is TRBJ2-7; 11 nucleotides match TRBD1. The CDR3 length is 13 residues. The trim removed 6 bases at V and 3 bases at J, leaving 4 bases unmatched. The germline CDR1 and CDR2 sequences are DFQATT and SNEGSKA (reference sequence). In nucleotides, the CDR3 is TGCAGTGCGTCGGACAGGGGGCGCTACGAGCAGTACTTC. Translating it yields CSASDRGRYEQYF.

This clonotype has just a few counts. The V and J genes are TRBV25-1 and TRBJ1-1; possible D gene TRBD1, 5 bases. Germline V lookup: CDR1 MGHDK, CDR2 SYGVNS. V gave up 8 bases and J gave up 1 base, with 11 bases separating them. This CDR3 comprises 13 residues. CDR3 sequence reads: CASLGTENTEAFF. As DNA, the CDR3 is TGTGCCAGCTTAGGGACGGAGAACACTGAAGCTTTCTTT.

This clonotype was observed at least ten times. The chain uses TRBV6-1 and TRBJ2-1; D is unclear. The CDR3 contains 13 residues. CDR1 is MNHNS, CDR2 SASEGT, per germline. The ends were cut back, 5 bases at V and 12 bases at J, with 17 bases in the middle. CDR3 sequence: CASSYSLQSWQFF. CDR3 bases: TGTGCCAGCAGTTACTCGCTTCAGTCGTGGCAGTTCTTC.

This clonotype was counted ten times or more. The chain joins TRBV11-2 to TRBJ1-2; 7 positions agree with TRBD1. CDR1 SGHAT and CDR2 FQNNGV come from the germline V gene. V shed 4 bases and J 5 bases; nucleotides not matched to a gene: 7. The CDR3 is 14 amino acids. The CDR3 spells CASSSEGAGYGYTF. In nucleotides, the CDR3 is TGTGCCAGCAGCTCCGAGGGGGCTGGATATGGCTACACCTTC.

In nucleotides, the CDR3 is TGCAGCGTTGAAGATCTGAACATGCAAGAGACCCAGTACTTC. Protein sequence: CSVEDLNMQETQYF. The chain is built from TRBV29-1 and TRBJ2-5; D remains ambiguous. The CDR3 length is 14 residues. Germline lookup yields CDR1 SQVTM and CDR2 ANQGSEA. Trimming stripped 0 bases from V and 2 bases from J, with 10 bases between.

This clonotype was seen more than once but under ten times. The chain recombines TRBV29-1 with TRBJ2-7; D not resolved. The V gene lost 6 bases and the J gene lost 7 bases, with 22 bases spanning the gap. Germline values: CDR1 SQVTM, CDR2 ANQGSEA. The CDR3 is made up of 14 amino acids. The CDR3 protein is CSVVVFLEELEQYF. The DNA of the CDR3 is TGCAGCGTCGTTGTCTTCTTAGAAGAGCTAGAGCAGTACTTC.

This clonotype was detected many times. The chain joins TRBV18 to TRBJ2-1; D possibly matches TRBD1 or TRBD2 (5 bases each). V was clipped by 5 bases and J by 5 bases, with 10 bases between them. Germline-derived CDR1 and CDR2 are KGHSH and LQKENI. CDR3 size: 13 residues. CDR3 region: CASSGDAHNEQFF. CDR3 sequence (DNA): TGTGCCAGCTCAGGGGACGCACACAATGAGCAGTTCTTC.

This clonotype was seen at least ten times. This rearrangement joins TRBV24-1 to TRBJ2-1; the D gene is possibly TRBD2 (6 bases). This CDR3 contains 14 residues. The germline V gene has CDR1 KGHDR and CDR2 SFDVKD. Trimming removed 3 bases at V and 8 bases at J, with 13 bases between. The CDR3: CATSDRGAAYEQFF. As DNA, the CDR3 is TGTGCCACCAGTGATCGCGGGGCCGCCTATGAGCAGTTCTTC.

This clonotype was found many times. The chain links TRBV3-1 to TRBJ2-7, with 11 bases identical to TRBD2. Per germline, CDR1 LGHDT and CDR2 YNNKEL (reference sequence). This CDR3 comprises 16 residues. The V gene end was trimmed by 1 base and the J gene end by 9 bases; junction bases not matched to a gene: 11. CDR3 residues: CASSQASVAGGRTQYF. Written as DNA, the CDR3 is TGTGCCAGCAGCCAAGCTAGTGTAGCGGGAGGGCGGACGCAGTACTTC.

This clonotype was recorded many times. The chain recombines TRBV11-2 with TRBJ2-1; 7 nucleotides line up with TRBD1. This CDR3 contains 14 residues. V lost 0 bases, J lost 7 bases, and 3 bases stayed unmatched. Per germline, CDR1 SGHAT and CDR2 FQNNGV. The CDR3 reads CASSLDRQGNEQFF. The CDR3 region has the DNA TGTGCCAGCAGCTTAGATCGACAGGGAAATGAGCAGTTCTTC.

This clonotype has more than one count but fewer than ten. The chain carries TRBV5-1 and TRBJ2-2; D unclear. The V gene lost 2 bases and the J gene lost 6 bases, with 14 bases spanning the gap. The germline V gene encodes CDR1 SGHRS and CDR2 YFSETQ. The CDR3 is made up of 15 amino acids. The CDR3 reads CASSLGSFGSGELFF. The CDR3 bases are TGCGCCAGCAGCTTAGGGTCGTTTGGCTCCGGGGAGCTGTTTTTT.

Only a few counts were recorded for this clonotype. The rearrangement joins TRBV9 to TRBJ1-2; TRBD1 is a possible D gene (5 bases). The CDR3 runs to 14 residues. The V end was cut by 2 bases, the J end by 4 bases, with 12 bases between. Germline CDR1 SGDLS, CDR2 YYNGEE. The CDR3 coding sequence is TGTGCCAGCAGCGTTGGGGGGTACGCCTATGGCTACACCTTC. The encoded protein is CASSVGGYAYGYTF.

This clonotype has more than one count but fewer than ten. The chain has TRBV7-9 and TRBJ2-1, with D tentatively TRBD2 (6 bases). Germline V CDR1 and CDR2: SEHNR, FQNEAQ (reference sequence). The CDR3 is 13 residues long. V gave up 8 bases and J gave up 7 bases, with 15 bases separating them. CDR3 coding DNA: TGTGCCAGCCTTAGCGGAATTAGGAATGAGCAGTTCTTC. As protein: CASLSGIRNEQFF. Complete variable domain (other parts from reference TRBV7-9 and TRBJ2-1): DTGVSQNPRHKITKRGQNVTFRCDPISEHNRLYWYRQTLGQGPEFLTYFQNEAQLEKSRLLSDRFSAERPKGSFSTLEIQRTEQGDSAMYLCASLSGIRNEQFFGPGTRLTVL.

This chain joins TRBV2 and TRBJ1-5, with D unresolved. Germline V gives CDR1 SNHLY, CDR2 FYNNEI. V lost 1 base, J lost 5 bases, and 9 bases lay in between. This CDR3 spans 14 amino acids. The CDR3 sequence is CASSEVGGDQPQHF. CDR3 DNA: TGTGCCAGCAGTGAAGTAGGTGGGGATCAGCCCCAGCATTTT.

This clonotype was seen repeatedly, ten times or more. The rearrangement uses TRBV6-4 and TRBJ2-3; TRBD2 aligns across 11 bases. V gave up 5 bases and J gave up 2 bases; unmatched junction bases: 6. CDR1 and CDR2 (germline): MRHNA, SNTAGT. The CDR3 loop spans 16 amino acids. This CDR3 is CASSILAGGSTDTQYF. The CDR3 DNA reads as TGTGCCAGCAGTATTCTAGCGGGAGGATCCACAGATACGCAGTATTTT.

There are many counts of this clonotype. The chain couples TRBV30 to TRBJ2-5; 8 bases match TRBD2. V lost 3 bases, J lost 2 bases, and 8 bases stayed unmatched. This CDR3 has 15 residues. CDR1 GTSNPN and CDR2 SVGIG come from the germline V gene (reference sequence). CDR3 sequence reads: CAWRKLAEIQETQYF. The CDR3 DNA sequence: TGTGCCTGGAGAAAACTAGCGGAGATACAAGAGACCCAGTACTTC.

The rearrangement joins TRBV3-1 to TRBJ1-4, with D maybe TRBD1 (6 bases). The CDR3 runs 13 residues. Germline CDR1 reads LGHDT; CDR2 reads YNNKEL (reference sequence). Trimming removed 6 bases from V and 6 bases from J, with 11 bases in between. For the CDR3, the DNA is TGTGCCAGCAGAGATACAGGGTATGAAAAACTGTTTTTT. This codes for CASRDTGYEKLFF.